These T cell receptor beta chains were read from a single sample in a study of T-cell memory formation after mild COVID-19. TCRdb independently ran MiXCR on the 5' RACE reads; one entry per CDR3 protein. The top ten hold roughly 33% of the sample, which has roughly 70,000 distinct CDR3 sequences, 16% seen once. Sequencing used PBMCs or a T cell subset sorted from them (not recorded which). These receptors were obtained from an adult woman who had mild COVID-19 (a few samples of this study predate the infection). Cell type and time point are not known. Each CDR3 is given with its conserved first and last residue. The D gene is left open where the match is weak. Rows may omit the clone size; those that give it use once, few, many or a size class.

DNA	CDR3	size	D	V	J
TGCAGTGCTAGAGGTGGGTGGCAGCACTCCTACGAGCAGTACTTC	CSARGGWQHSYEQYF	few	-	TRBV20-1	TRBJ2-7
TGTGCCAGCAGCTTAGATAAAGGACGGGTTTACTCCACTGAAGCTTTCTTT	CASSLDKGRVYSTEAFF	few	-	TRBV7-6	TRBJ1-1
TGTGCCAGCAGCATCCGAGAGGCGGGAGAGACCCAGTACTTC	CASSIREAGETQYF	many	-	TRBV7-2	TRBJ2-5
TGTGCCAGTGCAGGTCGGCTGGGGGAGACCACAGATACGCAGTATTTT	CASAGRLGETTDTQYF	-	-	TRBV7-9	TRBJ2-3
TGTGCCAGCAGCTTAGCGCATAGGTACAATGAGCAGTTCTTC	CASSLAHRYNEQFF	few	-	TRBV7-8	TRBJ2-1
TGTGCCAGCAGCCCCCTCGGAGGAAACGGCTACACCTTC	CASSPLGGNGYTF	few	-	TRBV5-6	TRBJ1-2
TGTGCCAGCAGGGGCCTCTTGGAGACCCAGTACTTC	CASRGLLETQYF	-	-	TRBV27	TRBJ2-5
TGCAGCGCTCGTTCCATTGAAGTCACTGAAGCTTTCTTT	CSARSIEVTEAFF	-	-	TRBV29-1	TRBJ1-1
TGTGCCAGCAGCTTAGGGGGCAGGGGGCAGTACTTC	CASSLGGRGQYF	-	-	TRBV7-6	TRBJ2-7
TGCGCCAGCAGCCAGGCCGGACTAGCGGGAGTCTACGAGCAGTACTTC	CASSQAGLAGVYEQYF	few	TRBD2	TRBV4-3	TRBJ2-7
TGTGCCAGCAGCGTAGCGGCGGGAGGGCACAGCGGGGAGCTGTTTTTT	CASSVAAGGHSGELFF	once	TRBD2	TRBV9	TRBJ2-2